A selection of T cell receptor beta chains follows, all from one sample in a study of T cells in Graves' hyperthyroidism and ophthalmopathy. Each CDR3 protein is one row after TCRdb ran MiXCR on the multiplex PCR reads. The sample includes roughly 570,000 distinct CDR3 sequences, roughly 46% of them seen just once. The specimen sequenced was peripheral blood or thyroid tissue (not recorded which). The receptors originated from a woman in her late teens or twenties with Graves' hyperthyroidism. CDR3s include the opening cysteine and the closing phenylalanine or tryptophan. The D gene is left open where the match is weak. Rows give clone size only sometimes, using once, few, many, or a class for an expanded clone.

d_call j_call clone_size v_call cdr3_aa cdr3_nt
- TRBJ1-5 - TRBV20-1 CSAKISRGQETQHF TGCAGTGCTAAGATTTCTAGGGGCCAAGAGACCCAGCATTTT
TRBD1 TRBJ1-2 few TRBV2 CASSESGGQGGNTF TGTGCCAGCAGTGAATCGGGGGGACAGGGGGGGAACACCTTC
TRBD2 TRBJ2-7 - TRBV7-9 CASSPPSGSLSYEQYF TGTGCCAGCAGCCCCCCTAGCGGGAGCCTCTCCTACGAGCAGTACTTC
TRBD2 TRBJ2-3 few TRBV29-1 CSVGTSGSADTQYF TGCAGCGTTGGTACTAGCGGGAGTGCAGATACGCAGTATTTT
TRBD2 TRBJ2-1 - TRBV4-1 CASSQSGAYNEQFF TGCGCCAGCAGCCAAAGCGGGGCTTACAATGAGCAGTTCTTC
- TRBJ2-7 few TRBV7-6 CASSQLVLQEQYF TGTGCCAGCAGCCAACTCGTCCTACAGGAGCAGTACTTC
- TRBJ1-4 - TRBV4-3 CASSQDRAETNEKLFF TGCGCCAGCAGCCAAGACAGGGCGGAAACTAATGAAAAACTGTTTTTT
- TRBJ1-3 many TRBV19 CASQHRASGNTIYF TGTGCCAGCCAGCACAGGGCATCTGGAAACACCATATATTTT
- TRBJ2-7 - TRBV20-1 CSARFAFNEQYF TGCAGTGCTAGGTTCGCTTTCAATGAGCAGTACTTC
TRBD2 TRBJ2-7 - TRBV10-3 CAISEGLAGIPYEQYF TGTGCCATCAGTGAGGGACTAGCCGGGATACCCTACGAGCAGTACTTC
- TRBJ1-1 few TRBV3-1 CASSLSGPLGATEAFF TGTGCCAGCAGCCTATCGGGACCGCTGGGCGCCACTGAAGCTTTCTTT
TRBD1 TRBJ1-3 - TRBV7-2 CASRGTASYTIYF TGTGCCAGCAGAGGGACAGCCAGTTACACCATATATTTT
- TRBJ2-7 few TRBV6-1 CASKAGDPYEQYF TGTGCCAGCAAGGCAGGGGACCCCTACGAGCAGTACTTC
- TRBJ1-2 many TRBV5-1 CASSPQELTYGYTF TGCGCCAGCAGCCCACAGGAGCTTACTTATGGCTACACCTTC
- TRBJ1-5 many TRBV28 CASTGLNQPQHF TGTGCCTCCACCGGCCTCAATCAGCCCCAGCATTTT
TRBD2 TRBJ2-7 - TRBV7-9 CASSYSGSAYEQYF TGTGCCAGCAGCTATAGCGGGTCGGCATACGAGCAGTACTTC